Each of the 10 T cell receptor beta chains below was sequenced from the same sample in a study of shared T cell receptors in the human thymus. Sequencing used immunoSEQ multiplex PCR; TCRdb keeps in-frame clones, though not all of them. The sample consists of 500,000 to 850,000 clones, 87% of them appearing once. Another study also made use of these data, one on human thymus T cells.

What was sequenced was thymocytes. These receptors were taken from a boy under three years old with a congenital heart defect.

The CDR3 region has the DNA TGTGCCAGCAGCTCCGGACAGGGGGGGAGTCATCATGAGCAGTTCTTC. It yields the protein CASSSGQGGSHHEQFF. The chain recombines TRBV5-4 with TRBJ2-1; 10 positions match TRBD1. Losses at the gene ends were 3 bases for V and 8 bases for J; bases not matched to a gene: 11. CDR3 length equals 16 residues. CDR1 and CDR2 (germline): SGHNT, YYREEE (reference sequence).

The chain links TRBV20-1 to TRBJ1-1, with D tentatively TRBD1 (5 bases). In germline, CDR1 is DFQATT, CDR2 SNEGSKA (reference sequence). The CDR3 runs to 11 residues. V was clipped by 7 bases and J by 1 base, with 7 bases between them. The CDR3 loop is CSVQGNTEAFF. DNA of the CDR3: TGCAGTGTTCAGGGGAACACTGAAGCTTTCTTT.

The V gene is TRBV19, the J gene TRBJ1-1, with D maybe TRBD1 (6 bases). V dropped 4 bases and J dropped 5 bases, with 14 bases sitting between them. From germline, CDR1 is LNHDA and CDR2 SQIVND (reference sequence). CDR3 length: 14 amino acids. CDR3 amino acids: CASSRGHQGTEAFF. As DNA, the CDR3 is TGTGCCAGTAGTAGGGGACATCAGGGGACTGAAGCTTTCTTT.

This clone was observed a few times. The chain combines TRBV27 with TRBJ1-4, with a weak D call TRBD1 (5 bases). Germline lookup yields CDR1 MNHEY and CDR2 SMNVEV (reference sequence). V was cut by 3 bases and J by 5 bases, with 7 bases left in between. This CDR3 is 13 amino acids long. CDR3 nucleotides: TGTGCCAGCAGTTTTTCAGGGAATGAAAAACTGTTTTTT. This encodes CASSFSGNEKLFF.

This clone was detected only once. The chain recombines TRBV10-3 with TRBJ1-2; D possibly corresponds to TRBD1 (5 bases). The CDR3 runs to 13 residues. Trimming removed 7 bases at V and 9 bases at J, with 18 bases between. Germline loops: CDR1 ENHRY, CDR2 SYGVKD. The CDR3 DNA reads TGTGCCATCACGTCCGACAGACGGTTAAGCTACACCTTC. This sequence encodes CAITSDRRLSYTF.

The chain joins TRBV25-1 to TRBJ2-3; 8 bases agree with TRBD2. The germline gives CDR1 MGHDK, CDR2 SYGVNS. The CDR3 is 15 amino acids. With 3 bases clipped from V and 6 bases from J, the junction kept 8 bases outside the gene matches. The CDR3 DNA reads TGTGCCAGCAGTGATGGAGGACTAGCCTTGGATACGCAGTATTTT. Amino acid sequence: CASSDGGLALDTQYF.

CDR3 residues: CASSQGAGQGRSYEQYF. CDR3 DNA: TGTGCCAGCAGCCAAGGGGCGGGACAGGGTCGATCCTACGAGCAGTACTTC. V and J are TRBV14 and TRBJ2-7, with TRBD1 matching 9 bases. The CDR3 is 17 residues long. The germline CDR1 and CDR2 sequences are SGHDN and FVKESK. Trimming removed 1 base from V and 1 base from J; junction bases left unmatched: 8. Variable domain in full (rest from reference TRBV14 and TRBJ2-7): EAGVTQFPSHSVIEKGQTVTLRCDPISGHDNLYWYRRVMGKEIKFLLHFVKESKQDESGMPNNRFLAERTGGTYSTLKVQPAELEDSGVYFCASSQGAGQGRSYEQYFGPGTRLTVT.

As regards this clone: The CDR3 ends on some other residue instead of the conserved phenylalanine or tryptophan, so this is likely a read error. Because the CDR3's place on the DNA is in doubt, the DNA is left out and the CDR3 is given as listed by TCRdb. The chain carries TRBV6-7 and TRBJ1-2; TRBD1 is the table's D call and was not checked against the DNA. TRBV6-7 is given ORF status, its function remaining uncertain. The CDR3 region is 11 residues in length, termini included. CDR3 sequence: CASSSGGPGQL.

The chain employs TRBV27 and TRBJ2-7; 9 positions match TRBD1. In germline, CDR1 is MNHEY, CDR2 SMNVEV (reference sequence). The J segment lost 2 bases and the V segment lost 0 bases, leaving 11 bases of the junction unmatched. The CDR3 sequence is 18 residues long. This CDR3 reads CASSLSHNRGRFPYEQYF. CDR3 nucleotide sequence: TGTGCCAGCAGTTTATCACATAACAGGGGGCGATTCCCCTACGAGCAGTACTTC.

Details on this clone: Other DNA sequences from this sample encode an identical CDR3 as well. The rearrangement uses TRBV25-1 and TRBJ2-1, with 8 positions matching TRBD2. Trimming at V came to 7 bases and at J to 5 bases, leaving 10 bases not matched to a gene. This CDR3 region has 15 residues. The germline V gene encodes CDR1 MGHDK and CDR2 SYGVNS. The CDR3 nucleotides are TGTGCCAGCATTTCACCCGGGACTAGAGACAATGAGCAGTTCTTC. It specifies CASISPGTRDNEQFF. The full variable domain, completed using reference TRBV25-1 and TRBJ2-1, is EADIYQTPRYLVIGTGKKITLECSQTMGHDKMYWYQQDPGMELHLIHYSYGVNSTEKGDLSSESTVSRIRTEHFPLTLESARPSHTSQYLCASISPGTRDNEQFFGPGTRLTVL.